The source of this T cell receptor beta chain is a study of T cell changes during pregnancy in multiple sclerosis. The table came from immunoSEQ multiplex PCR; TCRdb's copy has only in-frame clones and leaves some out. The sample contains 48,000 or so clones, 85% to 95% of which appear only once. The CDR3 runs to 16 residues. Germline trimming cut 4 bases from V and 4 bases from J; bases unmatched to any gene: 8. Per the germline V gene, CDR1 is SGHNT and CDR2 is YYREEE (reference sequence). The chain has TRBV5-4 and TRBJ2-5, with 12 nucleotides matching TRBD1. This clonotype was obtained from a female donor with multiple sclerosis, enrolled in a pregnancy study. This material consisted of CD4+ T cells from peripheral blood mononuclear cells, taken in the first trimester of pregnancy. CDR3 loop: CASSVGTGGRPETQYF. CDR3 nucleotide sequence: TGTGCCAGCAGCGTAGGGACAGGGGGCAGACCAGAGACCCAGTACTTC.